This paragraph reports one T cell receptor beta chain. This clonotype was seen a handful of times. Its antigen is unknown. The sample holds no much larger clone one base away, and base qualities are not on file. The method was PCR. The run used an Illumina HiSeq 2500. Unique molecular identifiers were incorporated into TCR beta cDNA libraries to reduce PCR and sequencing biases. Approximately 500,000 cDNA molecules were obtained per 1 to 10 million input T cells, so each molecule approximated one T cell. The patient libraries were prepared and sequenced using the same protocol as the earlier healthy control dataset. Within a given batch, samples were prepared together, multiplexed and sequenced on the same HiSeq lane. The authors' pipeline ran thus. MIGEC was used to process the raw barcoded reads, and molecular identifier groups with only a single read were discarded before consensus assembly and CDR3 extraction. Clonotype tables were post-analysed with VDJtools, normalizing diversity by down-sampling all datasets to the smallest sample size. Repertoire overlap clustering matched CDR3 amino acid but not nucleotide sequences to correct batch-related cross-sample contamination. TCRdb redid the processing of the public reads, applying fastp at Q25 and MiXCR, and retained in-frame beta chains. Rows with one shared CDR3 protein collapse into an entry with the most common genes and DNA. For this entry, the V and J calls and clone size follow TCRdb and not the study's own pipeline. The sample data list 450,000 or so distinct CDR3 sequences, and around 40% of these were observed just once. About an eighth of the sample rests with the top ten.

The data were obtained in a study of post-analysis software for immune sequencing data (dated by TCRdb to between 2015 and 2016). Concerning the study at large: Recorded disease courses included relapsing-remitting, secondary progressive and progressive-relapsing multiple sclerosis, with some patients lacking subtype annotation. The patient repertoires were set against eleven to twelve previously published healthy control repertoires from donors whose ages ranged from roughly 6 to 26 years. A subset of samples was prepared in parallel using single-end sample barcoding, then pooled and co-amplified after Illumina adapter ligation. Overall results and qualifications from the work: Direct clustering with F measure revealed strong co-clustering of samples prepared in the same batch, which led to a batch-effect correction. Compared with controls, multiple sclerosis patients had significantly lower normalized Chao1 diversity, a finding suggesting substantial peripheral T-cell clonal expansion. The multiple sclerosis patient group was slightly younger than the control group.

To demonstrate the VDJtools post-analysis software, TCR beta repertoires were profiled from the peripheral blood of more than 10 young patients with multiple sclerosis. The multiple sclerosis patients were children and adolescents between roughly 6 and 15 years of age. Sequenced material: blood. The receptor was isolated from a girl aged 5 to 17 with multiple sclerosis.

The CDR3 reads CSAGFPGTGSYEQYF. The bases are TGCAGTGCTGGTTTTCCAGGGACAGGGTCCTACGAGCAGTACTTC. The sequence links TRBV20-1 to TRBJ2-7, with 9 middle bases fitting TRBD1. The germline V gene (reference sequence) sets CDR1 to DFQATT and CDR2 to SNEGSKA. Inclusive of the bounding cysteine and phenylalanine, the CDR3 is 15 residues long. The sequence is cut down to CDR3 DNA, 45 bases in frame from base 1. Trimming takes 5 bases off V and 1 base off J; junction bases not matched to a gene: 9.